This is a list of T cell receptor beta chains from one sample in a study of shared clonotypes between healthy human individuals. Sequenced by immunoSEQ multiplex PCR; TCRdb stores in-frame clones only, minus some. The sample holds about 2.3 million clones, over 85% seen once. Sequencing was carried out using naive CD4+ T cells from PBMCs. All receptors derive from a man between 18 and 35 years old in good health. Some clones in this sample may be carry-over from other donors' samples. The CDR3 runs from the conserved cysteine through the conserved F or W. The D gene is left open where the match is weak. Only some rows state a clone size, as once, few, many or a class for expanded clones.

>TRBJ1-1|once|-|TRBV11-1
TGTGCCAGCAGCCCAGCGGGGACGAGCACTGAAGCTTTCTTT
CASSPAGTSTEAFF
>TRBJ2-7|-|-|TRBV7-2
TGTGCCAGCAGCCTACAGGGCGGGGAATCCTACGAGCAGTACTTC
CASSLQGGESYEQYF
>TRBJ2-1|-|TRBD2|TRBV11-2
TGTGCCAGCAGCCACCCTCGGACTAGCGGGAAGAGGTGGGGCAATGAGCAGTTCTTC
CASSHPRTSGKRWGNEQFF
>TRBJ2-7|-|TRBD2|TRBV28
TGTGCCAGCAGTACACCGGGACTAGCGGGAGTGGAGGCGCCCTACGAGCAGTACTTC
CASSTPGLAGVEAPYEQYF
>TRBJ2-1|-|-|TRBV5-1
TGCGCCAGCAGCACAGCGAACCTCTACAATGAGCAGTTCTTC
CASSTANLYNEQFF
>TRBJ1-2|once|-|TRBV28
TGTGCCAGCAGTTTAAGCGACTACTATGGCTACACCTTC
CASSLSDYYGYTF
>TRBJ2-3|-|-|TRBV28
TGTGCCAGCAGTTGGGGCTTTGAGGAGCTTACCAGCACAGATACGCAGTATTTT
CASSWGFEELTSTDTQYF
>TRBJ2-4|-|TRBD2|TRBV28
TGTGCCAGCAGTTTGCCTAGCGGGGCCAAAAACATTCAGTACTTC
CASSLPSGAKNIQYF
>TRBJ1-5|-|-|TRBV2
TGTGCCAGCAGTGAATGGTCGGGTAGCCAGCCCCAGCATTTT
CASSEWSGSQPQHF
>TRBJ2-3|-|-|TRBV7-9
TGTGCCAGCAGCTTAGACGGGAACACAGATACGCAGTATTTT
CASSLDGNTDTQYF
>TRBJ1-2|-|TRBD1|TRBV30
TGTGCCTGGAGTTTTAAGGGGGCGGATGGCTACACCTTC
CAWSFKGADGYTF
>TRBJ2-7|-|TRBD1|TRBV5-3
TGTGCCAGAAGCTTTACCAGGGGGCCCTACGAGCAGTACTTC
CARSFTRGPYEQYF
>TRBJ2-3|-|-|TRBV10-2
TGCGCCAGCAGTCGTAGACTGACAGATACGCAGTATTTT
CASSRRLTDTQYF
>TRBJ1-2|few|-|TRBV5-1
TGCGCCAGCAGCTTTGGGGCAAACTATGGCTACACCTTC
CASSFGANYGYTF
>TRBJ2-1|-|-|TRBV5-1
TGCGCCAGCAGCTCCGGGGACTGGCTAAATGAGCAGTTCTTC
CASSSGDWLNEQFF
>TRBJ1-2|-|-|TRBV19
TGTGCCAGTAGTATTGGACCCCTGGCGGGTGGCTACACCTTC
CASSIGPLAGGYTF
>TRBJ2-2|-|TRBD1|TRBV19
TGTGCCAGTAGTTACGACAGGGCGAACACCGGGGAGCTGTTTTTT
CASSYDRANTGELFF
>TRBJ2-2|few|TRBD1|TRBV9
TGTGCCAGCAGTCGCCGGGACAGGGAGAACACCGGGGAGCTGTTTTTT
CASSRRDRENTGELFF
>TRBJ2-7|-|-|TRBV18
TGTGCCAGCTCACCGGCAGGGGGTAGCGGCGAGCAGTACTTC
CASSPAGGSGEQYF
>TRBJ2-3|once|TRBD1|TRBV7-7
TGTGCCAGCAGCTTAGGGGACAGCCTTAGCACAGATACGCAGTATTTT
CASSLGDSLSTDTQYF
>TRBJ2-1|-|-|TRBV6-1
TGTGCCAGCAGTGGGGAGAGACTGTGGAGCTCCTACAATGAGCAGTTCTTC
CASSGERLWSSYNEQFF
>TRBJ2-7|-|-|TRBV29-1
TGCAGCGTTGAAGGGGGACGGACCTACGAGCAGTACTTC
CSVEGGRTYEQYF
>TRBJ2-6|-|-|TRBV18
TGTGCCAGCTCGCCTACAGGGTTTGGGGCCAACGTCCTGACTTTC
CASSPTGFGANVLTF
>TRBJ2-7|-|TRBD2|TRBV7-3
TGTGCCAGCAGCTTAACCGGGACTAGCGGTACCTACGAGCAGTACTTC
CASSLTGTSGTYEQYF
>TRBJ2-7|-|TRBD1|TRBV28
TGTGCCAGCAGCCCGACAGGGAACTACGAGCAGTACTTC
CASSPTGNYEQYF